Presented here are 29 T cell receptor beta chains from one specimen sequenced in a study of blood T cell repertoires in COVID-19. Produced via immunoSEQ multiplex PCR; TCRdb's table is partial and in-frame only. The sample yields some 250,000 clones, approximately 86% seen once. The sequenced material came from peripheral blood. These receptors came from a human donor in a cohort sampled during active COVID-19.

Comment on this clone: Other DNA sequences in the same sample also yield this CDR3. The chain uses TRBV5-1 and TRBJ2-7; D is undetermined. Germline-derived CDR1 and CDR2 are SGHRS and YFSETQ. The CDR3 runs 12 residues. With 1 base removed from V and 1 base from J, the gap between germline ends came to 3 bases. This CDR3 reads CASSLYSYEQYF. CDR3 DNA: TGCGCCAGCAGCTTGTATTCCTACGAGCAGTACTTC. The variable domain in full, with the rest retrieved from reference TRBV5-1 and TRBJ2-7, is KAGVTQTPRYLIKTRGQQVTLSCSPISGHRSVSWYQQTPGQGLQFLFEYFSETQRNKGNFPGRFSGRQFSNSRSEMNVSTLELGDSALYLCASSLYSYEQYFGPGTRLTVT.

This clone has only a few counts. The chain joins TRBV9 to TRBJ2-7; 11 nucleotides line up with TRBD2. V shed 0 bases, J shed 3 bases, and the junction held 8 bases outside the gene matches. The CDR3 runs 17 residues. From germline, CDR1 is SGDLS and CDR2 YYNGEE. The CDR3 reads CASSVDGGTSGLYEQYF. CDR3 coding DNA: TGTGCCAGCAGCGTAGACGGGGGGACTAGCGGACTCTACGAGCAGTACTTC. Supplemented by reference TRBV9 and TRBJ2-7, the full variable domain reads DSGVTQTPKHLITATGQRVTLRCSPRSGDLSVYWYQQSLDQGLQFLIQYYNGEERAKGNILERFSAQQFPDLHSELNLSSLELGDSALYFCASSVDGGTSGLYEQYFGPGTRLTVT.

The chain uses TRBV7-2 and TRBJ1-2; D gene unclear. V was clipped by 2 bases and J by 3 bases, with 7 bases between them. CDR3 length: 13 amino acids. Per germline, CDR1 SGHTA and CDR2 FQGNSA. The CDR3 DNA reads as TGTGCCAGCAGCTTAACACAGTACTATGGCTACACCTTC. It encodes CASSLTQYYGYTF.

The rearrangement links TRBV7-8 to TRBJ2-5, with 9 bases matching TRBD1. This CDR3 has 15 amino acids. V was clipped by 0 bases and J by 5 bases; unmatched bases: 4. Germline CDR1 SGHVS, CDR2 FQNEAQ. CDR3 residues: CASSLADRGSETQYF. CDR3 sequence (DNA): TGTGCCAGCAGCTTAGCGGACAGGGGATCCGAGACCCAGTACTTC.

The J gene is TRBJ2-1, the V gene TRBV9; 12 nucleotides agree with TRBD2. The CDR3 is made up of 17 amino acids. Per germline, CDR1 SGDLS and CDR2 YYNGEE. V dropped 3 bases and J dropped 3; count of bases not matched to a gene: 7. CDR3 protein: CASSGGTSGQIYNEQFF. CDR3 DNA: TGTGCCAGCAGCGGGGGGACTAGCGGGCAGATCTACAATGAGCAGTTCTTC.

This clone was observed a single time. The chain joins TRBV10-1 to TRBJ2-6; 9 nucleotides match TRBD1. This CDR3 is 17 amino acids long. Germline lookup yields CDR1 WNHNN and CDR2 SYGVQD (reference sequence). With V trimmed by 9 bases and J by 1 base, 10 bases remained unmatched. The CDR3 nucleotides are TGCGCCAGAGAATACAGGGGGCGGCGGTCTGGGGCCAACGTCCTGACTTTC. Its translation: CAREYRGRRSGANVLTF.

The V and J genes are TRBV27 and TRBJ1-2; D possibly corresponds to TRBD1 (6 bases). The V and J ends lost 2 bases and 0 bases respectively, with 7 bases between them. The CDR3 length is 14 residues. Germline CDR1 MNHEY, CDR2 SMNVEV (reference sequence). This chain's CDR3 is CASSLRDTNYGYTF. In nucleotides, the CDR3 is TGTGCCAGCAGTTTAAGGGACACTAACTATGGCTACACCTTC.

The chain couples TRBV30 to TRBJ2-1; 10 positions match TRBD2. CDR1 is GTSNPN, CDR2 SVGIG, per germline (reference sequence). CDR3 length: 15 residues. V lost 4 bases to trimming and J lost 10 bases; unmatched junction nucleotides: 13. CDR3 coding DNA: TGTGCCTGGATCCCCATTCCAGCGGGGGGGCCGGAGCAGTTCTTC. It translates to CAWIPIPAGGPEQFF.

The chain combines TRBV10-3 with TRBJ1-1, with D possibly TRBD1 on 5 matching bases. V was shortened by 4 bases and J by 10 bases, with 19 bases between the two germline ends. In germline, CDR1 is ENHRY, CDR2 SYGVKD. CDR3 length: 14 residues. The CDR3 spells CAISGGRAGLGAFF. The CDR3 DNA is TGTGCCATCAGTGGCGGCAGGGCTGGGCTTGGAGCTTTCTTT.

This rearrangement joins TRBV28 to TRBJ2-3; tentatively, D is TRBD2 (5 bases). The germline V gene has CDR1 MDHEN and CDR2 SYDVKM. This CDR3 region has 19 residues. Trimming removed 6 bases at V and 2 bases at J, with 27 bases between. The CDR3 sequence is CASRVSERDTLSFTDTQYF. DNA for the CDR3: TGTGCCAGCAGAGTGAGTGAACGGGATACCTTGTCGTTCACAGATACGCAGTATTTT.

The chain joins TRBV28 to TRBJ2-3; 7 nucleotides align to TRBD2. V shed 5 bases and J 4 bases; nucleotides not matched to a gene: 9. Germline values: CDR1 MDHEN, CDR2 SYDVKM. This CDR3 comprises 15 residues. CDR3 nucleotide sequence: TGTGCCAGCAGTCGTTGGCCTAGCGGCCCAGATACGCAGTATTTT. It codes for CASSRWPSGPDTQYF.

This chain joins TRBV6-2 or TRBV6-3 and TRBJ1-2, with TRBD1 matching 8 bases. In germline, CDR1 is MNHEY, CDR2 SVGEGT. The ends lost 4 bases at V and 2 bases at J; junction bases unmatched: 6. The CDR3 is made up of 15 amino acids. CDR3 sequence reads: CASSSGQVGNYGYTF. The CDR3 DNA reads as TGTGCCAGCAGTTCGGGACAGGTCGGGAACTATGGCTACACCTTC.

The gene calls are TRBV5-1 and TRBJ2-3, with 11 bases identical to TRBD2. Germline V gene lookup returns CDR1 SGHRS and CDR2 YFSETQ. V trimming: 1 base; J trimming: 2 bases; junction bases outside the gene matches: 3. This CDR3 contains 16 residues. The CDR3 coding sequence is TGCGCCAGCAGCTTGCTAGCGGGGGGACCCACAGATACGCAGTATTTT. The encoded protein is CASSLLAGGPTDTQYF.

The gene calls are TRBV6-5 and TRBJ1-1, with no clear D. This CDR3 has 13 residues. CDR1 is MNHEY, CDR2 SVGAGI, per germline. The ends were cut back, 0 bases at V and 1 base at J, with 3 bases in the middle. For the CDR3, the DNA is TGTGCCAGCAGTTACTCTAGGAACACTGAAGCTTTCTTT. It codes for CASSYSRNTEAFF.

This clone occurred once. The chain is built from TRBV29-1 and TRBJ1-2; possible D gene TRBD1, 5 bases. The CDR3 sequence is 12 residues long. Germline V gene lookup returns CDR1 SQVTM and CDR2 ANQGSEA. V was cut by 5 bases and J by 6 bases, with 13 bases left in between. CDR3 protein: CSVLAGPHGYTF. The CDR3 bases are TGCAGCGTTCTCGCGGGACCACATGGCTACACCTTC.

The CDR3 DNA reads TGCAGCGCCCTCCCCGGTTTGGACACTGAAGCTTTCTTT. This encodes CSALPGLDTEAFF. V usage is TRBV29-1 and J usage is TRBJ1-1, with D hard to call. V lost 7 bases, J lost 3 bases, and 15 bases lay in between. CDR3 size: 13 residues. Germline-derived CDR1 and CDR2 are SQVTM and ANQGSEA.

The chain recombines TRBV4-1 with TRBJ2-7; D is perhaps TRBD1 (6 bases). The CDR3 is 15 amino acids. Germline V lookup: CDR1 MGHRA, CDR2 YSYEKL. V was trimmed by 2 bases and J by 4 bases, leaving 15 bases between them. This CDR3 reads CASSQPSTGNYEQYF. The DNA of the CDR3 is TGCGCCAGCAGCCAACCATCTACAGGGAATTACGAGCAGTACTTC.

The genes are TRBV6-5 and TRBJ1-1; TRBD1 is a possible D gene (6 bases). Per germline, CDR1 MNHEY and CDR2 SVGAGI. The CDR3 is made up of 15 amino acids. V lost 0 bases to trimming and J lost 1 base, with 9 bases between them. The CDR3 DNA sequence: TGTGCCAGCAGTTACTCGGGACACCGGAACACTGAAGCTTTCTTT. As protein: CASSYSGHRNTEAFF.

This chain links TRBV4-3 with TRBJ2-7; a possible D gene is TRBD2 (5 bases). Between the trimmed V and J ends, which lost 1 base and 2 bases, there was a span of 12 bases. The CDR3 covers 15 residues. Per the germline V gene, CDR1 is LGHNA and CDR2 is YSLEER. The CDR3 DNA is TGCGCCAGCAGCCAAGCGCTAGGGAGCGCCTACGAGCAGTACTTC. As protein: CASSQALGSAYEQYF.

V is TRBV9 and J is TRBJ2-4; 10 bases agree with TRBD1. Germline CDR1 SGDLS, CDR2 YYNGEE. The J segment lost 6 bases and the V segment lost 0 bases, leaving 3 bases of the junction unmatched. The CDR3 covers 15 residues. The CDR3 protein is CASSVGGTGVNIQYF. CDR3 sequence (DNA): TGTGCCAGCAGCGTAGGGGGGACAGGGGTAAACATTCAGTACTTC.

The chain combines TRBV3-1 (or the pseudogene TRBV3-2) with TRBJ2-1; 9 bases are a match to TRBD2. Germline CDR1 reads LGHDT; CDR2 reads YNNKEL (reference sequence). Trimming removed 4 bases from V and 3 bases from J; junction bases left unmatched: 7. There are 16 residues in the CDR3. CDR3 amino acids: CASSPYSSGSYNEQFF. As DNA, the CDR3 is TGTGCCAGCAGCCCGTACAGTAGCGGGAGCTACAATGAGCAGTTCTTC.

This rearrangement joins TRBV18 to TRBJ2-7, with 7 bases fitting TRBD1. Unmatched junction bases numbered 7, after V lost 9 bases and J lost 5 bases. The CDR3 contains 12 residues. The germline V gene encodes CDR1 KGHSH and CDR2 LQKENI. CDR3 loop: CASTSGGDEQYF. The CDR3 DNA is TGTGCCAGTACCTCAGGGGGAGACGAGCAGTACTTC. The variable domain in full, completed from reference TRBV18 and TRBJ2-7, reads NAGVMQNPRHLVRRRGQEARLRCSPMKGHSHVYWYRQLPEEGLKFMVYLQKENIIDESGMPKERFSAEFPKEGPSILRIQQVVRGDSAAYFCASTSGGDEQYFGPGTRLTVT.

The chain is built from TRBV29-1 and TRBJ1-2; 12 bases align to TRBD1. V trimming: 4 bases; J trimming: 4 bases; junction bases outside the gene matches: 4. CDR1 is SQVTM, CDR2 ANQGSEA, per germline. The CDR3 spans 14 residues. As DNA, the CDR3 is TGCAGCGTTGTTGGGACAGGGGGCGTCTATGGCTACACCTTC. Protein sequence: CSVVGTGGVYGYTF.

V gene TRBV9 combines with J gene TRBJ1-4; 8 bases match TRBD1. In germline, CDR1 is SGDLS, CDR2 YYNGEE. V lost 1 base and J lost 5; bases outside the gene matches: 4. This CDR3 comprises 15 residues. This CDR3 is CASSVHGQGNEKLFF. The CDR3 region has the DNA TGTGCCAGCAGCGTACACGGACAGGGCAATGAAAAACTGTTTTTT.

This chain joins TRBV5-4 and TRBJ1-1; TRBD1 matches at 7 bases. CDR1 is SGHNT, CDR2 YYREEE, per germline (reference sequence). Trimming removed 2 bases from V and 10 bases from J; junction bases left unmatched: 14. The CDR3 is made up of 15 amino acids. The CDR3 spells CASSFLGIGQEGAFF. DNA for the CDR3: TGTGCCAGCAGCTTTCTGGGAATAGGACAGGAGGGAGCTTTCTTT.

The chain uses TRBV10-3 and TRBJ1-1; 9 bases match TRBD1. Germline assignment: CDR1 ENHRY and CDR2 SYGVKD. V shed 11 bases, J shed 10 bases, and the junction held 8 bases outside the gene matches. The CDR3 is made up of 11 amino acids. The CDR3 coding sequence is TGTGCCGCCACGGACAGGGGCGCAGCTTTCTTT. Translated: CAATDRGAAFF.

The CDR3 loop reads CASSYSIAGGNTEAFF. In DNA form, the CDR3 reads TGTGCCAGCAGTTACTCGATTGCAGGGGGGAACACTGAAGCTTTCTTT. The V and J genes are TRBV6-2 or TRBV6-3 and TRBJ1-1; TRBD1 aligns across 7 bases. The CDR3 is made up of 16 amino acids. V lost 0 bases, J lost 1 base, and 5 bases stayed unmatched. The germline gives CDR1 MNHEY, CDR2 SVGEGT.

The chain recombines TRBV11-3 with TRBJ2-7, with 9 nucleotides matching TRBD1. The CDR3 runs 14 residues. V lost 5 bases and J lost 3; bases outside the gene matches: 5. CDR1 is SGHNT, CDR2 YENEEA, per germline. CDR3 coding DNA: TGTGCCAGCAGCCCAAGGACAGGGGACTACGAGCAGTACTTC. This gives the protein CASSPRTGDYEQYF.

In its sample, this clone was seen once. The V and J genes are TRBV9 and TRBJ1-3, with D unresolved. V lost 3 bases and J 5 bases, leaving 21 bases between the germline ends. The CDR3 is made up of 17 amino acids. Germline V gene data show CDR1 as SGDLS and CDR2 as YYNGEE. The CDR3 DNA is TGTGCCAGCAGCGAGATCGTCGGGGTGTTATACCGAAACACCATATATTTT. Translating it yields CASSEIVGVLYRNTIYF.